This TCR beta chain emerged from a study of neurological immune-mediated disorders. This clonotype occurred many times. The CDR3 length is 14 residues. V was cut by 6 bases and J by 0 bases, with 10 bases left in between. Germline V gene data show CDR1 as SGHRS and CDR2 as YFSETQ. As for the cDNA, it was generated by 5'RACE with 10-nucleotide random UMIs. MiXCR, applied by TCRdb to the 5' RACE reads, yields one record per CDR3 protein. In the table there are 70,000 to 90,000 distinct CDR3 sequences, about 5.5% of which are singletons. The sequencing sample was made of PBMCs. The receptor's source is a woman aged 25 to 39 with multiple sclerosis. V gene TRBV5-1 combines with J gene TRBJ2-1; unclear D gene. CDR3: CASTIRSSYNEQFF. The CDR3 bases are TGCGCCAGCACCATTCGAAGCTCCTACAATGAGCAGTTCTTC.